The present TCR beta chain was sequenced within a study of control samples from healthy donors and cancer patients. Repertoires were generated with immunoSEQ multiplex PCR, while TCRdb's copy carries only in-frame clones and drops some. The repertoire holds roughly 120,000 clones, with approximately 91% as singletons. This CDR3 region has 16 residues. J gave up 4 bases and V 5 bases, and 5 bases lay outside the gene matches. CDR1 SGHVS and CDR2 FNYEAQ come from the germline V gene. The V call is TRBV7-6, the J call TRBJ2-1; TRBD2 aligns across 13 bases. This TCR came from a man in his fifties in good health. The sample taken for sequencing was blood. The CDR3 DNA follows: TGTGCCAGCAGCCGCCGACTAGCGGGGGGTTACAATGAGCAGTTCTTC. It is translated as CASSRRLAGGYNEQFF.